Below are 7 T cell receptor beta chains sequenced from a single sample in a study of blood T cells in healthy people across ages. Primed by a sample-barcoded 5' primer and a J-beta primer mix, a second PCR proceeded for roughly 7 to 12 cycles. TCRdb called the 5' RACE reads again in MiXCR, with one record for every CDR3 protein. This table has 1,500,000 or so distinct CDR3 sequences, 55% to 75% appearing once. Sequencing was carried out using blood. The receptor source for this set is a young man in good health.

The chain has TRBV20-1 and TRBJ2-3; 11 bases line up with TRBD2. Germline-derived CDR1 and CDR2 are DFQATT and SNEGSKA (reference sequence). The CDR3 covers 16 residues. J gave up 2 bases and V 4 bases, and 8 bases lay outside the gene matches. CDR3 residues: CSATVLAGGYTDTQYF. CDR3 bases: TGCAGTGCTACGGTTTTAGCGGGAGGGTACACAGATACGCAGTATTTT.

The V call is TRBV3-1, the J call TRBJ2-7; 7 nucleotides match TRBD2. The CDR3 extends over 13 amino acids. The germline V gene has CDR1 LGHDT and CDR2 YNNKEL (reference sequence). V gave up 6 bases and J gave up 3 bases; unmatched junction bases: 5. The chain's CDR3 is CASSRGLVYEQYF. CDR3 nucleotides: TGTGCCAGCAGTCGAGGACTAGTCTACGAGCAGTACTTC.

This chain connects TRBV2 to TRBJ2-7, with a weak D call TRBD1 (5 bases). The CDR3 is made up of 12 amino acids. Germline CDR1 is SNHLY and CDR2 is FYNNEI. Trimming removed 3 bases at V and 7 bases at J, with 10 bases between. In DNA, the CDR3 is TGTGCCAGCAGTGATTTGGGGCTGGAGCAGTACTTC. Amino acid sequence: CASSDLGLEQYF. The whole variable domain, filled in from reference TRBV2 and TRBJ2-7, reads EPEVTQTPSHQVTQMGQEVILRCVPISNHLYFYWYRQILGQKVEFLVSFYNNEISEKSEIFDDQFSVERPDGSNFTLKIRSTKLEDSAMYFCASSDLGLEQYFGPGTRLTVT.

This rearrangement joins TRBV24-1 to TRBJ2-1; D is uncertain. The CDR3 spans 9 residues. Germline V CDR1 and CDR2: KGHDR, SFDVKD. Trimming took off 9 bases at V and 8 bases at J, with 4 bases between the two ends. The CDR3 nucleotides read TGTGCCACCCTATATGAGCAGTTCTTC. This encodes CATLYEQFF.

The CDR3 loop reads CASSSGNSTPLHF. CDR3 nucleotide sequence: TGTGCCAGCAGTTCCGGGAATAGTACACCCCTCCACTTT. The chain carries TRBV12-3 or TRBV12-4 and TRBJ1-6; D not resolved. V was cut by 4 bases and J by 11 bases, with 12 bases left in between. This CDR3 is built from 13 residues.

This clonotype was picked up a small number of times. V gene TRBV7-2 combines with J gene TRBJ2-5, with TRBD2 matching 10 bases. The CDR3 covers 17 residues. Per the germline V gene, CDR1 is SGHTA and CDR2 is FQGNSA. V lost 1 base and J lost 2; bases outside the gene matches: 7. CDR3 amino acids: CASSLDVLAGVQETQYF. The CDR3 DNA is TGTGCCAGCAGCTTAGATGTGCTAGCGGGGGTACAAGAGACCCAGTACTTC.

V gene TRBV4-3 combines with J gene TRBJ2-2; possibly TRBD1 for D (6 bases). This CDR3 comprises 15 residues. Trimming took 6 bases from V and 3 from J, leaving 14 bases between them. In germline, CDR1 is LGHNA, CDR2 YSLEER. The CDR3 is CASRQGWVDTGELFF. CDR3 DNA sequence: TGCGCCAGCAGACAGGGTTGGGTGGACACCGGGGAGCTGTTTTTT.